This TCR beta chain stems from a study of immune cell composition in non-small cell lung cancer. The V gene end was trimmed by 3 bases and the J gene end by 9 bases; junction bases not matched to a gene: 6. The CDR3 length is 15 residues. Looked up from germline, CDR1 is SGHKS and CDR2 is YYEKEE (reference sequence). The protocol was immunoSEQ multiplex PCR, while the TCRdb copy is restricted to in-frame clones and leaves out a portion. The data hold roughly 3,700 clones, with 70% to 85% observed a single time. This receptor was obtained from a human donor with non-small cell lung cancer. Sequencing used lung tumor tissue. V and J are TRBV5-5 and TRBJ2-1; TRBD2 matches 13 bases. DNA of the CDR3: TGTGCCAGCAGCTCCGGACTAGCGGGAGTCGGTGAGCAGTTCTTC. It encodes CASSSGLAGVGEQFF.